The 23 T cell receptor beta chains below all came from one sample that was sequenced in a study of blood T cell repertoires in COVID-19. Clones were sequenced by immunoSEQ multiplex PCR, and TCRdb holds only the in-frame ones, with some missing. The sample records about 210,000 clones, 82% being singletons. The sample was peripheral blood. All receptors derive from a woman in her fifties or sixties with COVID-19, enrolled during active disease.

The chain carries TRBV19 and TRBJ1-2, with D possibly matching TRBD1 (5 bases). Trimming removed 6 bases at V and 3 bases at J, with 8 bases between. The CDR3 length is 12 residues. CDR1 and CDR2 (germline): LNHDA, SQIVND (reference sequence). The CDR3 DNA is TGTGCCAGTAGCAGCAGGGACTATGGCTACACCTTC. Amino acids: CASSSRDYGYTF.

The rearrangement joins TRBV27 to TRBJ1-1; 12 nucleotides line up with TRBD1. The CDR3 length is 17 residues. V lost 6 bases to trimming and J lost 0 bases; unmatched junction nucleotides: 8. The germline CDR1 and CDR2 sequences are MNHEY and SMNVEV (reference sequence). The CDR3, as DNA: TGTGCCAGCAGCGGGGGACAGGGGGCCCTCATGAACACTGAAGCTTTCTTT. This encodes CASSGGQGALMNTEAFF.

The chain combines TRBV11-1 with TRBJ2-7, with D maybe TRBD2 (5 bases). Trimming removed 5 bases at V and 7 bases at J, with 21 bases between. The CDR3 contains 15 residues. CDR1 is SGHAT, CDR2 FQDESV, per germline (reference sequence). The CDR3 nucleotides read TGTGCCAGCAGCCCTGGAATGCCCCCTAGAGGGGAGCAGTACTTC. Its protein product is CASSPGMPPRGEQYF.

The genes are TRBV7-2 and TRBJ2-1; no reliable D call. Trimming took off 5 bases at V and 7 bases at J, with 15 bases between the two ends. Germline V lookup: CDR1 SGHTA, CDR2 FQGNSA. There are 14 residues in the CDR3. The CDR3 nucleotides are TGTGCCAGCAGCCTTCGGCAGTCGAGGAATGAGCAGTTCTTC. This codes for CASSLRQSRNEQFF.

The chain employs TRBV24-1 and TRBJ2-2; D is ambiguous. CDR1 KGHDR and CDR2 SFDVKD come from the germline V gene. CDR3 length: 15 amino acids. Between the trimmed V and J ends, which lost 4 bases and 4 bases, there was a span of 12 bases. The CDR3: CATSDASPVTGELFF. The CDR3 coding sequence is TGTGCCACCAGTGACGCAAGTCCAGTCACCGGGGAGCTGTTTTTT.

The chain uses TRBV6-1 and TRBJ2-2; 8 bases fit TRBD1. CDR3 length equals 16 residues. Trimming at V came to 4 bases and at J to 5 bases, leaving 9 bases not matched to a gene. The germline gives CDR1 MNHNS, CDR2 SASEGT. The CDR3 reads CASSGSPGTGTGELFF. DNA for the CDR3: TGTGCCAGCAGTGGGAGTCCCGGGACAGGTACCGGGGAGCTGTTTTTT.

The chain employs TRBV6-5 and TRBJ2-7, with D unresolved. Germline values: CDR1 MNHEY, CDR2 SVGAGI. CDR3 length: 11 residues. V lost 6 bases and J lost 6, with 9 bases in between. The CDR3 region is CASSQAGEQYF. CDR3 sequence (DNA): TGTGCCAGCAGCCAAGCCGGCGAGCAGTACTTC.

This chain uses TRBV19 with TRBJ2-1; 7 positions agree with TRBD2. The junction had 12 bases not matched to a gene; V was cut back by 3 bases and J by 7 bases. CDR1 and CDR2 from the germline V gene are LNHDA and SQIVND (reference sequence). This CDR3 comprises 16 residues. As DNA, the CDR3 is TGTGCCAGTAGTATCAGCGTTCTTGGGGGGGGGAATGAGCAGTTCTTC. Residues: CASSISVLGGGNEQFF.

The rearrangement joins TRBV7-3 to TRBJ1-2; possible D gene TRBD1, 5 bases. Between the trimmed V and J ends, which lost 5 bases and 4 bases, there was a span of 20 bases. The CDR3 covers 16 residues. Germline CDR1 reads SGHTA; CDR2 reads FQGTGA. The CDR3 bases are TGTGCCAGCAGCCCAAGGGGCGGGGCAATAACCTATGGCTACACCTTC. It yields the protein CASSPRGGAITYGYTF.

The V and J genes are TRBV28 and TRBJ2-5; 9 bases fit TRBD1. The CDR3 is 16 amino acids. Germline V CDR1 and CDR2: MDHEN, SYDVKM. The V gene end was trimmed by 5 bases and the J gene end by 2 bases; junction bases not matched to a gene: 9. The CDR3 bases are TGTGCCAGCAGTCCCTGGACAGGGGTAAAGCAAGAGACCCAGTACTTC. Protein product: CASSPWTGVKQETQYF.

The rearrangement links TRBV11-2 to TRBJ2-7; D not certain. V was shortened by 6 bases and J by 3 bases, with 6 bases between the two germline ends. This CDR3 is built from 11 residues. Per germline, CDR1 SGHAT and CDR2 FQNNGV. The CDR3 region has the DNA TGTGCCAGCAGGGCCCACTACGAGCAGTACGTC. This encodes CASRAHYEQYV.

The gene calls are TRBV6-5 and TRBJ2-5, with 9 bases aligning to TRBD2. This CDR3 is built from 15 residues. The V segment lost 5 bases and the J segment 4 bases; nucleotides outside the gene matches: 8. Per germline, CDR1 MNHEY and CDR2 SVGAGI. The CDR3 here is CASSRAGGASETQYF. As DNA, the CDR3 is TGTGCCAGCAGTCGAGCGGGGGGCGCTTCAGAGACCCAGTACTTC.

This clone was counted between two and nine times. Its ends do not fully match the called genes, so a read error is possible. This chain joins TRBV7-7 and TRBJ2-2, with 8 bases identical to TRBD2. This CDR3 region has 16 residues. Germline lookup yields CDR1 SSHAT and CDR2 FNYEAQ (reference sequence). The CDR3 sequence is CASSPTGGGRTGELFF. The CDR3 bases are TGTGCTAGCAGTCCGACCGGCGGGGGGAGGACCGGGGAGCTGTTTTTT.

This chain joins TRBV7-2 and TRBJ1-1; D call uncertain. Trimming shortened V by 1 base and J by 6 bases, and 9 bases separated the two germline ends. The length of the CDR3 is 13 residues. Germline lookup yields CDR1 SGHTA and CDR2 FQGNSA. CDR3 sequence: CASSLDSISEAFF. The DNA of the CDR3 is TGTGCCAGCAGCTTAGACTCGATCTCTGAAGCTTTCTTT.

CDR3 in DNA: TGTGCCAGCAGCCAAGCGGGATCTCTACGCAAGCAGTACTTC. Translated, it gives CASSQAGSLRKQYF. The V gene is TRBV14, the J gene TRBJ2-7; a possible D gene is TRBD2 (5 bases). V gave up 1 base and J gave up 8 bases, with 15 bases separating them. The CDR3 length is 14 residues. The germline V gene has CDR1 SGHDN and CDR2 FVKESK.

This clone has more than one count but fewer than ten. The chain links TRBV5-4 to TRBJ2-1; TRBD2 aligns across 16 bases. CDR3 length equals 16 residues. Germline V gives CDR1 SGHNT, CDR2 YYREEE (reference sequence). V was pared by 3 bases and J by 9 bases, with 6 bases of the junction left unmatched. Here the CDR3 DNA reads TGTGCCAGCAGCTCGGGACTAGCGGGAGGGTGGAGTGAGCAGTTCTTC. This encodes CASSSGLAGGWSEQFF. The entire variable domain, with the rest obtained from reference TRBV5-4 and TRBJ2-1, is as follows: ETGVTQSPTHLIKTRGQQVTLRCSSQSGHNTVSWYQQALGQGPQFIFQYYREEENGRGNFPPRFSGLQFPNYSSELNVNALELDDSALYLCASSSGLAGGWSEQFFGPGTRLTVL.

This clone was detected a few times. The rearrangement uses TRBV9 and TRBJ2-7; D may be TRBD1 (6 bases). V was cut by 0 bases and J by 6 bases, with 13 bases left in between. The CDR3 contains 14 residues. CDR1 and CDR2 (germline): SGDLS, YYNGEE. The chain's CDR3 is CASSVGGPTSEQYF. In DNA form, the CDR3 reads TGTGCCAGCAGCGTAGGGGGGCCTACGAGCGAGCAGTACTTC.

The chain recombines TRBV29-1 with TRBJ2-4, with 7 bases aligning to TRBD1. This CDR3 has 13 amino acids. V lost 1 base to trimming and J lost 4 bases; unmatched junction nucleotides: 1. CDR1 is SQVTM and CDR2 is ANQGSEA in the germline V gene. DNA for the CDR3: TGCAGCGTTGAAGGACAGGGAAAAAACATTCAGTACTTC. Encoded protein: CSVEGQGKNIQYF.

This clone was detected a few times. V and J are TRBV7-6 and TRBJ2-1; the match to TRBD2 covers 12 bases. The CDR3 covers 16 residues. From germline, CDR1 is SGHVS and CDR2 FNYEAQ. The junction had 6 bases not matched to a gene; V was cut back by 1 base and J by 8 bases. CDR3 nucleotide sequence: TGTGCCAGCAGCTTAGGCCTAGCGGGGGGGCTCGATGAGCAGTTCTTC. Residues: CASSLGLAGGLDEQFF.

The gene calls are TRBV20-1 and TRBJ1-6, with a possible D match to TRBD1 (6 bases). Germline lookup yields CDR1 DFQATT and CDR2 SNEGSKA (reference sequence). This CDR3 contains 16 residues. Between the trimmed V and J ends, which lost 3 bases and 6 bases, there was a span of 18 bases. The CDR3 nucleotides read TGCAGTGCTAGTCGTCCAGGGGTGCTCAGTAATTCACCCCTCCACTTT. It codes for CSASRPGVLSNSPLHF.

This clone was detected once. The chain combines TRBV7-3 with TRBJ2-1; TRBD2 matches at 8 bases. Germline V gene lookup returns CDR1 SGHTA and CDR2 FQGTGA. The CDR3 has 14 amino acids. Trimming cost V 5 bases and J 6 bases; bases outside gene matches: 6. The CDR3 loop reads CASSASGLGNEQFF. The CDR3 DNA reads TGTGCCAGCAGCGCGTCGGGACTAGGCAATGAGCAGTTCTTC.

As to this clone: One end of the junction does not line up with germline, which may come from a read error. This chain connects TRBV7-7 to TRBJ2-2; perhaps TRBD2 as D (5 bases). Germline V gene data show CDR1 as SSHAT and CDR2 as FNYEAQ (reference sequence). This CDR3 spans 17 amino acids. CDR3 coding DNA: TGTGCTAGCAGCCCCCGTTATGCGGGTTCGAACACCGGGGAGCTGTTTTTT. Translated: CASSPRYAGSNTGELFF.

The V gene is TRBV11-1, the J gene TRBJ2-1; 10 bases are shared with TRBD2. The CDR3 covers 14 residues. J gave up 9 bases and V 10 bases, and 12 bases lay outside the gene matches. CDR1 SGHAT and CDR2 FQDESV come from the germline V gene (reference sequence). CDR3 loop: CATGTSERSIEQFF. The CDR3 DNA sequence: TGTGCCACCGGGACTAGCGAAAGGAGCATTGAGCAGTTCTTC.